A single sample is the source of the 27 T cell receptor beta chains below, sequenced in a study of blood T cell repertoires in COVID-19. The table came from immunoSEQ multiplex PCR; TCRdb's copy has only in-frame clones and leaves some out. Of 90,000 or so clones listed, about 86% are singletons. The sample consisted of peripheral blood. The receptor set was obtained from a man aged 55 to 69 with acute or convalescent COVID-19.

CDR3 sequence (DNA): TGTGCCTGGAGGGTCCCCGTAGAGGGCTACACCTTC. Amino acids: CAWRVPVEGYTF. The genes are TRBV30 and TRBJ1-2; D is uncertain. Germline V lookup: CDR1 GTSNPN, CDR2 SVGIG (reference sequence). V gave up 3 bases and J gave up 8 bases, with 13 bases separating them. This CDR3 is 12 amino acids long.

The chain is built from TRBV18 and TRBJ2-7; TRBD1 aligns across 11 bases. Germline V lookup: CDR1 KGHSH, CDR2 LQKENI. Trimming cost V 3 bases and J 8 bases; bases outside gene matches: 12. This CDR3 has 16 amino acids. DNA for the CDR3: TGTGCCAGCTCACCGCCGTCACGGGACAGGGGGGTAAAGCAGTACTTC. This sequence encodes CASSPPSRDRGVKQYF.

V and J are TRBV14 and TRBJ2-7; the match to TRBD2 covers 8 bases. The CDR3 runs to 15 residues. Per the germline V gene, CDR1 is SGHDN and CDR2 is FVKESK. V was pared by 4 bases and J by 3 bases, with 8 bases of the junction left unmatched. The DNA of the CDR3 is TGTGCCAGCAGCCCGACCCGACTAGCGAGCTACGAGCAGTACTTC. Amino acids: CASSPTRLASYEQYF.

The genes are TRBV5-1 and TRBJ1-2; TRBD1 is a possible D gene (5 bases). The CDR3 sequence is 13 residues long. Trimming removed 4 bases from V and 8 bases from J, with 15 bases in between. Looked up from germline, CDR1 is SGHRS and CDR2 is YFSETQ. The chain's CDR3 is CASSQTDFIGYTF. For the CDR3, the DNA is TGCGCCAGCAGCCAGACAGATTTTATAGGCTACACCTTC.

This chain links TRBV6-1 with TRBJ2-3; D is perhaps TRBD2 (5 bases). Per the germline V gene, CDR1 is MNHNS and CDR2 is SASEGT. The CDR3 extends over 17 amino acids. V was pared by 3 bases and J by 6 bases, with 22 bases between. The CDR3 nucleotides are TGTGCCAGCAGTGATGTGGGGAGCCGGTACTATGAGGATACGCAGTATTTT. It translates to CASSDVGSRYYEDTQYF.

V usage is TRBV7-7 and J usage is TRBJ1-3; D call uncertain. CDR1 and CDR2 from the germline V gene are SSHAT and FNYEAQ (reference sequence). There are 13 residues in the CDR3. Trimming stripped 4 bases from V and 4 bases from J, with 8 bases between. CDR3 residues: CASSSGFGNTIYF. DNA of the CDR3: TGTGCCAGCAGCTCAGGATTCGGAAACACCATATATTTT.

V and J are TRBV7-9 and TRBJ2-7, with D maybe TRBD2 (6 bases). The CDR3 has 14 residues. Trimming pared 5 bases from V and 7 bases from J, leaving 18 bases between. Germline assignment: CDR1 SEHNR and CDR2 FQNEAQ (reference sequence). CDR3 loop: CASSGADGRREQYF. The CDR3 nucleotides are TGTGCCAGCAGCGGGGCGGATGGGAGGAGAGAGCAGTACTTC. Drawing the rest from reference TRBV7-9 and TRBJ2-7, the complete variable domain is DTGVSQNPRHKITKRGQNVTFRCDPISEHNRLYWYRQTLGQGPEFLTYFQNEAQLEKSRLLSDRFSAERPKGSFSTLEIQRTEQGDSAMYLCASSGADGRREQYFGPGTRLTVT.

The CDR3 reads CASSFRVGTSGTSTDTQYF. The CDR3 DNA sequence: TGTGCCAGCAGCTTTAGGGTTGGGACTAGCGGGACTAGCACAGATACGCAGTATTTT. The J gene is TRBJ2-3, the V gene TRBV11-2; 13 bases are shared with TRBD2. The CDR3 totals 19 residues. Trimming at V came to 3 bases and at J to 0 bases, leaving 9 bases not matched to a gene. Germline CDR1 SGHAT, CDR2 FQNNGV. Full variable domain (missing parts from reference TRBV11-2 and TRBJ2-3): EAGVAQSPRYKIIEKRQSVAFWCNPISGHATLYWYQQILGQGPKLLIQFQNNGVVDDSQLPKDRFSAERLKGVDSTLKIQPAKLEDSAVYLCASSFRVGTSGTSTDTQYFGPGTRLTVL.

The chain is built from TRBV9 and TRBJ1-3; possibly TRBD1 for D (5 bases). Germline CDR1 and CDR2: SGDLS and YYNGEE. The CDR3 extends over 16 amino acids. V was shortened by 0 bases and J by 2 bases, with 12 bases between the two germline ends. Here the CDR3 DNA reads TGTGCCAGCAGCGTAGATCAGGGAGGTGCTGGAAACACCATATATTTT. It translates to CASSVDQGGAGNTIYF.

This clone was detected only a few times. Written as DNA, the CDR3 is TGTGCCAGCACGAACAAGCCAGCGAATGAGCAGTTCTTC. Its protein product is CASTNKPANEQFF. The J gene is TRBJ2-1, the V gene TRBV12-3 or TRBV12-4; D not certain. This CDR3 comprises 13 residues. V lost 7 bases and J lost 7, with 14 bases in between.

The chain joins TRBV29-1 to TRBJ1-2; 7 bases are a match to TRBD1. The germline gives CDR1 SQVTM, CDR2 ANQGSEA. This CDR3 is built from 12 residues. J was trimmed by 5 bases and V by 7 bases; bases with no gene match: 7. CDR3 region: CSGGQATYGYTF. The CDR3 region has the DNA TGCAGCGGCGGACAGGCCACATATGGCTACACCTTC.

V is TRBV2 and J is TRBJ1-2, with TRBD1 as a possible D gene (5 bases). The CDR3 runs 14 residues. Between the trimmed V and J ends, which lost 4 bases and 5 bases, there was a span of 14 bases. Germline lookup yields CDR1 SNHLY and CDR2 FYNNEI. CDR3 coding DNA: TGTGCCAGCAGTGGGCCAGGGAGCGGGTATGGCTACACCTTC. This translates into CASSGPGSGYGYTF.

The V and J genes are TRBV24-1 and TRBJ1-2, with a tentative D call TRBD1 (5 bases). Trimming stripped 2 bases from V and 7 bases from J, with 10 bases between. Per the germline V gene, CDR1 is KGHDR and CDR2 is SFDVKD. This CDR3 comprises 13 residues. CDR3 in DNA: TGTGCCACCAGTGATTCAGGGTTTGGTGGCTACACCTTC. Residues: CATSDSGFGGYTF.

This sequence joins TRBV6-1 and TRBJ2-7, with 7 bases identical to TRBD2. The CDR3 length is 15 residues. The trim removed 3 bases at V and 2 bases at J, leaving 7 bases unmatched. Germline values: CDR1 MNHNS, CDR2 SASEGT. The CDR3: CASSEGGFYPYEQYF. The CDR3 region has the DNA TGTGCCAGCAGTGAGGGAGGGTTTTATCCCTACGAGCAGTACTTC.

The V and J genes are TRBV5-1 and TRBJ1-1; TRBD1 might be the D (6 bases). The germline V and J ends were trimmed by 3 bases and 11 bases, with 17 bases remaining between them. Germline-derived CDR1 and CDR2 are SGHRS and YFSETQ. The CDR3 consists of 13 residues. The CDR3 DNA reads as TGCGCCAGCAGCTCCCAGGGGCCTAGGAGGGCTTTCTTT. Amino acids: CASSSQGPRRAFF.

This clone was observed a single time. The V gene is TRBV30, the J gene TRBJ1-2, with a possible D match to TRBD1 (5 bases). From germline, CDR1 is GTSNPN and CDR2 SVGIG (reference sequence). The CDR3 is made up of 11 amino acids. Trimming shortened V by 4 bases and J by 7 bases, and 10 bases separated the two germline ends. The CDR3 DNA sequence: TGTGCCTGGACAGGGCCGTTTGGCTACACCTTC. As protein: CAWTGPFGYTF.

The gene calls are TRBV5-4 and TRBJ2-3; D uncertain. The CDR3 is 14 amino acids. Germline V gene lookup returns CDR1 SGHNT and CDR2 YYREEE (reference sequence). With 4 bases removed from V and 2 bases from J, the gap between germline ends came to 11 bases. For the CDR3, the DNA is TGTGCCAGCAGCCTTCAGTCAGACACAGATACGCAGTATTTT. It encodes CASSLQSDTDTQYF. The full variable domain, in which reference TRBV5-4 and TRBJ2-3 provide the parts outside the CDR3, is ETGVTQSPTHLIKTRGQQVTLRCSSQSGHNTVSWYQQALGQGPQFIFQYYREEENGRGNFPPRFSGLQFPNYSSELNVNALELDDSALYLCASSLQSDTDTQYFGPGTRLTVL.

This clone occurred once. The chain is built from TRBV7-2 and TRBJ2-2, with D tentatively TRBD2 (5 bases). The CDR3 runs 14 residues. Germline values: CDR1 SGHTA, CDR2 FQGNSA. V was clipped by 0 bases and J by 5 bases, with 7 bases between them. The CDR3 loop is CASSLALATGELFF. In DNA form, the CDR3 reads TGTGCCAGCAGCTTAGCGCTAGCAACCGGGGAGCTGTTTTTT. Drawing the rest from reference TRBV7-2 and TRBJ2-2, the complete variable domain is GAGVSQSPSNKVTEKGKDVELRCDPISGHTALYWYRQSLGQGLEFLIYFQGNSAPDKSGLPSDRFSAERTGGSVSTLTIQRTQQEDSAVYLCASSLALATGELFFGEGSRLTVL.

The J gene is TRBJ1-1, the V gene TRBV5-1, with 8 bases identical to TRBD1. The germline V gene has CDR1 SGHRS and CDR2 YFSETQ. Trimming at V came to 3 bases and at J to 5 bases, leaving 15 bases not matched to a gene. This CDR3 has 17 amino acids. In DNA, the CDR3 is TGCGCCAGCAGCTCCCCGACAGGGGTTGGGCGGGGGACTGAAGCTTTCTTT. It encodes CASSSPTGVGRGTEAFF.

CDR3 DNA sequence: TGTGCCAGCAGCCAAAAGGCTAGCGGGGGGTTCGCCGGGGAGCTGTTTTTT. It codes for CASSQKASGGFAGELFF. V usage is TRBV3-1 (or the pseudogene TRBV3-2) and J usage is TRBJ2-2; 11 nucleotides match TRBD2. CDR3 length: 17 amino acids. Germline V gene lookup returns CDR1 LGHDT and CDR2 YNNKEL (reference sequence). J lost 6 bases, V lost 2 bases, and 8 bases had no gene match.

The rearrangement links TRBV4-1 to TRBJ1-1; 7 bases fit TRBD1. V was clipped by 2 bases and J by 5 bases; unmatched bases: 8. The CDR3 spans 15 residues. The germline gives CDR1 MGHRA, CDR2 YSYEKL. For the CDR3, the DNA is TGCGCCAGCAGCCAATTACTTGGACAGGCGACTGAAGCTTTCTTT. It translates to CASSQLLGQATEAFF.

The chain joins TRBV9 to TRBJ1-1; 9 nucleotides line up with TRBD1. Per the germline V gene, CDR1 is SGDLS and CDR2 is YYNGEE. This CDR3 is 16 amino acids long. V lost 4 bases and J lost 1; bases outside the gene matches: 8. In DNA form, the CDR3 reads TGTGCCAGCAGCTCAACAGGGGGCTTTGGGAACACTGAAGCTTTCTTT. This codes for CASSSTGGFGNTEAFF. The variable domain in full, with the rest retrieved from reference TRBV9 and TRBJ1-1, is DSGVTQTPKHLITATGQRVTLRCSPRSGDLSVYWYQQSLDQGLQFLIQYYNGEERAKGNILERFSAQQFPDLHSELNLSSLELGDSALYFCASSSTGGFGNTEAFFGQGTRLTVV.

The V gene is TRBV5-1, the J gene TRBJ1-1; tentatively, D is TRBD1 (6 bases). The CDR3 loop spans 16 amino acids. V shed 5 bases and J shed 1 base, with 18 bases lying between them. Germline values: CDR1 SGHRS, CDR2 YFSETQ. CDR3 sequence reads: CASRQIAGGPNTEAFF. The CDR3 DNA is TGCGCCAGCAGACAAATAGCGGGGGGCCCGAACACTGAAGCTTTCTTT.

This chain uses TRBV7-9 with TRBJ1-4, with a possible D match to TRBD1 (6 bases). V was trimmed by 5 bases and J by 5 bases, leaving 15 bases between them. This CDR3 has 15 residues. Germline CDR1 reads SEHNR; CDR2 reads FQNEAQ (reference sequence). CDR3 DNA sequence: TGTGCCAGCAGCCCCGAACAGGGTATCAATGAAAAACTGTTTTTT. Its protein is CASSPEQGINEKLFF.

Written as DNA, the CDR3 is TGTGCCACCGGGTTTCTCACAGATACGCAGTATTTT. This encodes CATGFLTDTQYF. V gene TRBV10-3 combines with J gene TRBJ2-3; no definite D call. Germline CDR1 is ENHRY and CDR2 is SYGVKD. With 10 bases removed from V and 2 bases from J, the gap between germline ends came to 10 bases. This CDR3 has 12 residues.

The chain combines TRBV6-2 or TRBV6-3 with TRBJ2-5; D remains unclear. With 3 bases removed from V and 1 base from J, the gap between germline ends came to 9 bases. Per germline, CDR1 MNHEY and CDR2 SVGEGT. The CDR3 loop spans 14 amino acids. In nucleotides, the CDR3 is TGTGCCAGCAGTTATGGAGACCGCCAAGAGACCCAGTACTTC. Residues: CASSYGDRQETQYF.

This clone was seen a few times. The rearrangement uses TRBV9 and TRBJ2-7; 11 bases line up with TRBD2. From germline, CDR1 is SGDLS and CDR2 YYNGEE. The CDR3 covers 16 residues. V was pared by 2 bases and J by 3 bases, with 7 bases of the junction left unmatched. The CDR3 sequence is CASSVATSGGFYEQYF. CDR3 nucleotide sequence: TGTGCCAGCAGCGTGGCTACTAGCGGGGGCTTCTACGAGCAGTACTTC. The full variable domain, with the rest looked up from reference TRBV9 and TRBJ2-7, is DSGVTQTPKHLITATGQRVTLRCSPRSGDLSVYWYQQSLDQGLQFLIQYYNGEERAKGNILERFSAQQFPDLHSELNLSSLELGDSALYFCASSVATSGGFYEQYFGPGTRLTVT.